This T cell receptor beta chain originates from a study of T cell responses to AZD1222 COVID-19 vaccine. Study overall: Pooling was applied to second doses at about 4 or about 12 weeks.

As regards this clone: Its ends do not fully match the called genes, so a read error is possible.

The CDR3 contains 16 residues. Germline V CDR1 and CDR2: SSHAT, FNYEAQ (reference sequence). Produced via immunoSEQ multiplex PCR; TCRdb's table is partial and in-frame only. There are 130,000 to 150,000 clones in the sample; around 88% occur only once, and over 12% lies in the top ten. The material sequenced was peripheral blood, taken on day 0 of AZD1222 vaccination. The chain links TRBV7-7 to TRBJ2-5; 7 nucleotides line up with TRBD2. This clonotype was obtained from an adult in good health. CDR3 DNA: TGTGCTAGCAGCTGGGACTACCGCCAGGGAGGAGAGACCCAGTACTTC. Translation: CASSWDYRQGGETQYF.